This TCR beta chain was sequenced for a study of technical replicates of blood from a handful of donors. The J segment lost 3 bases and the V segment lost 3 bases, leaving 5 bases of the junction unmatched. The germline V gene has CDR1 SGHTA and CDR2 FQGTGA. The CDR3 consists of 15 residues. The method was immunoSEQ multiplex PCR; TCRdb's version includes in-frame clones alone and lacks a portion of them. The repertoire holds about 87,000 clones, with more than 85% as singletons. Input material: T cells isolated from PBMCs. The rearrangement uses TRBV7-3 and TRBJ2-7; 10 bases map to TRBD2. The receptor comes from a human donor in good health. CDR3 nucleotide sequence: TGTGCCAGCAGCTTCCTCCTAGCGGGAGTCTACGAGCAGTACTTC. Amino acid sequence: CASSFLLAGVYEQYF.